The 11 T cell receptor beta chains in this list originate from one sample, sequenced in a study of vaccination effects on CD4 cells after COVID-19. It was after approximately 11 days of culture that CD4+ T cells were isolated. The vaccine given was either BNT162b2 or mRNA-1273, in two doses. Clones were sequenced by immunoSEQ multiplex PCR, and TCRdb holds only the in-frame ones, with some missing. This sample has about 45,000 clones; around 70% occur once, and the top ten carry roughly a tenth. Their cognate antigens are unknown. Sample: CD4+ T cells from PBMCs cultured without peptide, taken after COVID-19 vaccination. The source is a human donor who received a COVID-19 vaccine.

V usage is TRBV10-3 and J usage is TRBJ2-5; TRBD1 aligns across 8 bases. V lost 8 bases and J lost 4; bases outside the gene matches: 9. Germline loops: CDR1 ENHRY, CDR2 SYGVKD. The CDR3 contains 14 residues. The DNA for the CDR3 is TGTGCCATCCGCTCGGACAGGGACGGAGAGACCCAGTACTTC. This gives the protein CAIRSDRDGETQYF.

This clone is a singleton in its sample. This chain connects TRBV19 to TRBJ1-5; the D gene is possibly TRBD1 (6 bases). The CDR3 is made up of 13 amino acids. Germline V CDR1 and CDR2: LNHDA, SQIVND (reference sequence). The V end was cut by 8 bases, the J end by 3 bases, with 11 bases between. CDR3 sequence reads: CASGQLANQPQHF. The CDR3 bases are TGTGCCAGTGGACAGTTGGCCAATCAGCCCCAGCATTTT. The complete variable domain, with remaining parts taken from reference TRBV19 and TRBJ1-5, reads DGGITQSPKYLFRKEGQNVTLSCEQNLNHDAMYWYRQDPGQGLRLIYYSQIVNDFQKGDIAEGYSVSREKKESFPLTVTSAQKNPTAFYLCASGQLANQPQHFGDGTRLSIL.

The chain is built from TRBV5-1 and TRBJ2-3; TRBD2 aligns across 8 bases. CDR1 and CDR2 from the germline V gene are SGHRS and YFSETQ. V was pared by 5 bases and J by 2 bases, with 7 bases of the junction left unmatched. The CDR3 contains 15 residues. Here the CDR3 DNA reads TGCGCCAGCAGGATCACTAGCGGCTCCACAGATACGCAGTATTTT. Residues: CASRITSGSTDTQYF.

This chain connects TRBV5-1 to TRBJ2-3; 9 nucleotides agree with TRBD2. The CDR3 is 16 residues long. Germline CDR1 reads SGHRS; CDR2 reads YFSETQ. The V gene end was trimmed by 0 bases and the J gene end by 4 bases; junction bases not matched to a gene: 6. CDR3 residues: CASSLDPAGGPDTQYF. DNA of the CDR3: TGCGCCAGCAGCTTGGATCCAGCGGGAGGCCCAGATACGCAGTATTTT.

CDR3 nucleotides: TGTGCCAGCAGCTTACTGCCGAGCGGGAGGGCCGGTGAGCAGTTCTTC. Its translation is CASSLLPSGRAGEQFF. J is TRBJ2-1 and V is TRBV7-9, with 10 bases lining up with TRBD2. V shed 2 bases and J 9 bases; nucleotides not matched to a gene: 10. Germline CDR1 and CDR2: SEHNR and FQNEAQ (reference sequence). CDR3 length: 16 amino acids.

V usage is TRBV29-1 and J usage is TRBJ2-7, with 12 positions matching TRBD2. The CDR3 spans 12 residues. The trim removed 6 bases at V and 6 bases at J, leaving 3 bases unmatched. The germline CDR1 and CDR2 sequences are SQVTM and ANQGSEA. CDR3 DNA: TGCAGCGTCGGACTAGCGGGAATCGAGCAGTACTTC. As protein: CSVGLAGIEQYF.

In this sample, this clone turned up a few times. The chain uses TRBV19 and TRBJ2-7, with D maybe TRBD1 (6 bases). Germline V gene data show CDR1 as LNHDA and CDR2 as SQIVND (reference sequence). This CDR3 comprises 15 residues. V was shortened by 4 bases and J by 2 bases, with 15 bases between the two germline ends. CDR3 protein: CASSTPGHSTYEQYF. The CDR3 coding sequence is TGTGCCAGTAGTACTCCGGGACACTCAACCTACGAGCAGTACTTC.

The gene calls are TRBV10-1 and TRBJ2-1, with no clear D. There are 12 residues in the CDR3. Per germline, CDR1 WNHNN and CDR2 SYGVQD (reference sequence). V was shortened by 2 bases and J by 2 bases, with 1 base between the two germline ends. CDR3 region: CASSETYNEQFF. CDR3 nucleotides: TGCGCCAGCAGTGAGACCTACAATGAGCAGTTCTTC.

This chain uses TRBV6-5 with TRBJ2-5; 8 bases map to TRBD1. CDR3 length: 14 residues. V lost 2 bases and J lost 4; bases outside the gene matches: 3. Germline values: CDR1 MNHEY, CDR2 SVGAGI. The CDR3 DNA reads as TGTGCCAGCAGTTACGTGACAGGGGTAGAGACCCAGTACTTC. Translated: CASSYVTGVETQYF.

The J gene is TRBJ1-5, the V gene TRBV3-1 (or the pseudogene TRBV3-2); D is uncertain. The CDR3 length is 14 residues. Per germline, CDR1 LGHDT and CDR2 YNNKEL (reference sequence). The ends were cut back, 6 bases at V and 5 bases at J, with 14 bases in the middle. This CDR3 reads CASSSGITDQPQHF. The CDR3 coding sequence is TGTGCCAGCAGTTCCGGGATAACAGATCAGCCCCAGCATTTT.

The rearrangement uses TRBV18 and TRBJ1-1; tentatively, D is TRBD1 (6 bases). The ends were cut back, 6 bases at V and 0 bases at J, with 14 bases in the middle. CDR1 and CDR2 from the germline V gene are KGHSH and LQKENI. This CDR3 is 15 amino acids long. CDR3 in amino acids: CASSQDSLMNTEAFF. The CDR3 nucleotides read TGTGCCAGCTCGCAGGACAGCCTCATGAACACTGAAGCTTTCTTT.